These T cell receptor beta chains were read from a single sample in a study of cytomegalovirus exposure and HLA in healthy donors. Profiling relied on immunoSEQ multiplex PCR, and the TCRdb table lists in-frame clones only, not all of them. The sample has fewer than 100,000 clones; around 94% are singletons. The sequencing sample was made of PBMCs. Receptors were obtained from a woman aged 18-30 years in good health and CMV-seropositive. Each CDR3 is given with its conserved first and last residue. The D gene is left open where the match is weak. Expanded clones are given a class, and other clones once, few, many or no size at all.

cdr3_nt cdr3_aa j_call v_call clone_size d_call
TGTGCCAGCAGCGCCGGGACTAGCCCGCTCGAGCAGTACTTC CASSAGTSPLEQYF TRBJ2-7 TRBV7-2 . TRBD2
TGCGCCAGCAGCCAAAGTAGTAAGTCGCGGCTGTTTTTT CASSQSSKSRLFF TRBJ1-4 TRBV4-1 . .
TGTGCCAGCAGCTCCGCTTTAGGGGGCGACGCAGATACGCAGTATTTT CASSSALGGDADTQYF TRBJ2-3 TRBV5-4 . TRBD1
TGTGCCAGTAGGAGGTCCACGAACACTGAAGCTTTCTTT CASRRSTNTEAFF TRBJ1-1 TRBV19 . .
TGTGCCAGCAGCGTTTCGGGCGAAGGGAGTGATGGCTACACCTTC CASSVSGEGSDGYTF TRBJ1-2 TRBV9 . .
TGTGCCAGCAGCCAACCACATCTTAATGAAGCTTTCTTT CASSQPHLNEAFF TRBJ1-1 TRBV7-8 . .
TGTGCCAGCAGCCCCCAGGAAAAGGTGAACACTGAAGCTTTCTTT CASSPQEKVNTEAFF TRBJ1-1 TRBV4-2 few .
TGTGCCAGCAGTTTATCCGAGCGGGAGGAGTTCTTC CASSLSEREEFF TRBJ2-1 TRBV28 once TRBD2
TGTGCCAGCAGGCGGACTACAGGGGGGCGGAACGAGCAGTACTTC CASRRTTGGRNEQYF TRBJ2-7 TRBV27 . TRBD1
TGTGCCAGCAGTTTCGGGGGGGCCAATCAGCCCCAGCATTTT CASSFGGANQPQHF TRBJ1-5 TRBV27 . .
TGTGCCAGCAGTTACTCGGGACAGATTAATGAAAAACTGTTTTTT CASSYSGQINEKLFF TRBJ1-4 TRBV6-5 . TRBD1
TGCGCCAGCAGCTCAGCAGGGGTGAACACCGGGGAGCTGTTTTTT CASSSAGVNTGELFF TRBJ2-2 TRBV5-1 . .
TGTGCCAGCAGTGAAAGGGGGCCCACTGAAGCTTTCTTT CASSERGPTEAFF TRBJ1-1 TRBV6-1 . TRBD1
TGCGCCAGCAGCCCCGAAGGCGGAACCTACGAGCAGTACTTC CASSPEGGTYEQYF TRBJ2-7 TRBV5-1 . .
TGTGCCAGCAGCTCGCAGGGGGACAAGCTCTACGAGCAGTACTTC CASSSQGDKLYEQYF TRBJ2-7 TRBV7-9 . TRBD1
TGTGCCAGTAGTCCGCCGGGACAGCTTAATGAAAAACTGTTTTTT CASSPPGQLNEKLFF TRBJ1-4 TRBV19 . TRBD1
TGTGCCAGCAGCCCCCTTAGACAGGTTCGTACTGAAGCTTTCTTT CASSPLRQVRTEAFF TRBJ1-1 TRBV7-8 . .
TGTGCCAGCAGTTCGATCGAGGGCGGGGTTTACAATGAGCAGTTCTTC CASSSIEGGVYNEQFF TRBJ2-1 TRBV28 . .
TGTGCCTGGACCTCGGGACAGGGTGTGGAGACCCAGTACTTC CAWTSGQGVETQYF TRBJ2-5 TRBV30 . TRBD1
TGTGCCAGCAGCCTTACAGGGGAATACGAGCAGTACTTC CASSLTGEYEQYF TRBJ2-7 TRBV7-9 . TRBD1
TGTGCCAGCAGCTCGTCCGACCGGGACAGGTATACCAATCAGCCCCAGCATTTT CASSSSDRDRYTNQPQHF TRBJ1-5 TRBV7-9 . TRBD1
TGTGCCAGCAGGATGGACAGAGCCAATGAGCAGTTCTTC CASRMDRANEQFF TRBJ2-1 TRBV2 . .
TGCGCCAGCAGCTCTTTGGGGTCAAACGGGGGCGAGCAGTACTTC CASSSLGSNGGEQYF TRBJ2-7 TRBV5-1 . .
TGTGCCAGCAGCGCATACAGCTCCTATAATTCACCCCTCCACTTT CASSAYSSYNSPLHF TRBJ1-6 TRBV7-9 few .
TGTGCCAGCAGCTACGGGGACAGGGCCTACGAGCAGTACTTC CASSYGDRAYEQYF TRBJ2-7 TRBV5-6 once TRBD1
TGTGCCAGCACCTCTGGGGACACGGACCGCGAGCAGTACTTC CASTSGDTDREQYF TRBJ2-7 TRBV9 . .
TGTGCCAGCAGCCCCCCAGTGAGAGGGGGAGAAAAACTGTTTTTT CASSPPVRGGEKLFF TRBJ1-4 TRBV11-3 . .
TGTGCCTGGAGTGCCCCGGGGTTTGGCGGCTACACCTTC CAWSAPGFGGYTF TRBJ1-2 TRBV30 . .
TGTGCCAGCTTAAGAGGACTAGCGGGAGTGCTGTCCTACGAGCAGTACTTC CASLRGLAGVLSYEQYF TRBJ2-7 TRBV28 . TRBD2
TGTGCCAGCGGAGGGGGCAGGAGCTATGGCTACACCTTC CASGGGRSYGYTF TRBJ1-2 TRBV7-2 . TRBD1
TGTGCCAGCAGTTCCCCCCGTAGGAGCTCTGGAAACACCATATATTTT CASSSPRRSSGNTIYF TRBJ1-3 TRBV6-5 . .
TGTGCCAGCTCACCTGCCGAGGGCGTTCAGGGCTACACCTTC CASSPAEGVQGYTF TRBJ1-2 TRBV18 . .
TGCGCCAGCAGCTCCGGGACAGGGTACACCGGGGAGCTGTTTTTT CASSSGTGYTGELFF TRBJ2-2 TRBV5-1 once TRBD1
TGTGCCAGTAGTTGGGTGAGGGACACTGAAGCTTTCTTT CASSWVRDTEAFF TRBJ1-1 TRBV19 . .
TGTGCCAGTAGAATAAGGGACAGAGGAGGGAATGAGCAGTTCTTC CASRIRDRGGNEQFF TRBJ2-1 TRBV19 once .
TGTGCCAGTAGTATAGGACAGGGCACAGATACGCAGTATTTT CASSIGQGTDTQYF TRBJ2-3 TRBV19 . .
TGTGCCAGCAGTCCCCCGGGGGGCTCGAACACCGGGGAGCTGTTTTTT CASSPPGGSNTGELFF TRBJ2-2 TRBV28 . .
TGTGCCAGTAGAGTGGGGAGCGGGACTTTAGAGACCCAGTACTTC CASRVGSGTLETQYF TRBJ2-5 TRBV19 . TRBD2
TGTGCCAGCAGCTTAGACCGGGTATCCGGGGAGCTGTTTTTT CASSLDRVSGELFF TRBJ2-2 TRBV7-7 . .
TGTGCCAGCAGCTTGGGGGGACAGAGCAATCAGCCCCAGCATTTT CASSLGGQSNQPQHF TRBJ1-5 TRBV5-5 . TRBD1
TGTGCCAGCACCCCGGGAGGGCAAGGTGGCTACACCTTC CASTPGGQGGYTF TRBJ1-2 TRBV28 . .
TGTGCCAGCAGCTCCGGACAGGGACCCCACGAGCAGTACTTC CASSSGQGPHEQYF TRBJ2-7 TRBV7-8 once TRBD1
TGTGCCAGCTCACCAGGGGGCAAAGAGACCCAGTACTTC CASSPGGKETQYF TRBJ2-5 TRBV18 once .
TGTGCCAGCTCACCAAGGGTTGGACTAGCGGGAGTAAATGAGCAGTTCTTC CASSPRVGLAGVNEQFF TRBJ2-1 TRBV18 . TRBD2
TGTGCCTGGAGGCGTGACAGCCTCGACAACTATGGCTACACCTTC CAWRRDSLDNYGYTF TRBJ1-2 TRBV30 . .
TGTGCCAGCAGCTTGTCCCCTTCTATGAACACTGAAGCTTTCTTT CASSLSPSMNTEAFF TRBJ1-1 TRBV5-6 . .
TGTGCCAGCAAAAGCAGGCGCTACAATGAGCAGTTCTTC CASKSRRYNEQFF TRBJ2-1 TRBV21-1 . .